This T cell receptor beta chain originates from a study of blood T cell repertoires in COVID-19. Study-level information: The samples span acute and convalescent COVID-19 from the United States, Italy and Spain. T cells, B-cell-depleted T cells, or PBMCs provided the cDNA or gDNA that served as material.

Per the study methods: The authors estimated nucleated cell counts from reference gene primer amplification. The repertoire was sequenced with immunoSEQ multiplex PCR; TCRdb's copy has only in-frame clones and lacks some. D and trimming were read from the DNA, whereas the V and J calls and clone size are those reported in that table. The table records 130,000 or so clones, 84% of them present only once. V shed 4 bases, J shed 8 bases, and the junction held 6 bases outside the gene matches. CDR3 length: 14 amino acids. From germline, CDR1 is SGHDT and CDR2 YYEEEE. The chain combines TRBV5-6 with TRBJ2-1, with 10 bases identical to TRBD1. The material sequenced was peripheral blood. This TCR came from a man aged 60 to 75 with acute or convalescent COVID-19. CDR3 sequence reads: CASSRGQGYDEQFF. The CDR3 DNA reads as TGTGCCAGCAGCCGGGGACAGGGGTACGATGAGCAGTTCTTC.